The clone carrying this T cell receptor beta chain was seen a few times. The record originates from a study of blood T cells in healthy people across ages. Together with a sample-barcoded 5' primer, a J-beta primer mix was included in a second PCR lasting about 6 to 11 cycles. Template switching added a 12-random-nucleotide identifier to every cDNA molecule. Each CDR3 protein is one row after TCRdb ran MiXCR on the 5' RACE reads. In the table there are around 1,000,000 distinct CDR3 sequences, around 25% of which are singletons. V lost 2 bases and J lost 2; bases outside the gene matches: 3. CDR3 length equals 14 residues. CDR1 and CDR2 from the germline V gene are MNHNS and SASEGT. These same records also appear under a second study, on T cells of mothers and their children. This second study notes: The overlap seen between related mothers and children slightly exceeded that of unrelated pairs, though not significantly. No persistent microchimeric T cell clones were detected at around 90 clones per million clonotypes sensitivity.

Sequenced input: blood. This receptor was obtained from a girl aged 2 to 10 in good health. The rearrangement joins TRBV6-1 to TRBJ2-7; 7 bases agree with TRBD1. The CDR3 here is CASSESQGAYEQYF. For the CDR3, the DNA is TGTGCCAGCAGTGAATCCCAGGGGGCCTACGAGCAGTACTTC.